This TCR beta chain was found in a study of Tregs in tolerant kidney transplant recipients. General study results and limits: Expanding Tregs on activated donor B cells appeared to best identify donor-specific TCRbeta clones. The small number of patients limits these findings pending further validation.

The data were produced by immunoSEQ multiplex PCR, yet TCRdb's version contains in-frame clones alone and is incomplete. Of about 240,000 clones listed, 80% to 85% are singletons. Unstimulated regulatory T cells (CD4+CD25+CD127-), CD4+CD25- non-regulatory cells, CD4 and CD8 cells were FACS-sorted from thawed PBMCs. The V gene's germline CDR1 is SGHRS and CDR2 YFSETQ. This CDR3 is built from 14 residues. Trimming took off 4 bases at V and 9 bases at J, with 14 bases between the two ends. As regards this clone: The target antigen is unknown.

The sequenced sample consisted of CD4+ T cells from blood. This sequence originates from a human donor in good health. The V call is TRBV5-1, the J call TRBJ1-6; D is unresolved. In nucleotides, the CDR3 is TGCGCCAGCAGCAAGAACGAGGGAGGTTCACCCCTCCACTTT. Amino acids: CASSKNEGGSPLHF.